These 13 T cell receptor beta chains came from one sample sequenced in a study of control samples from healthy donors and cancer patients. Libraries were prepared by immunoSEQ multiplex PCR; TCRdb keeps only in-frame clonotypes and omits some of them. The sample consists of over 150,000 clones, 90% to 95% of them appearing once. The sequencing input was PBMCs. The receptors were sampled from a man aged 55 to 70 with colorectal cancer.

V gene TRBV7-9 combines with J gene TRBJ2-1; D might be TRBD1 (5 bases). Germline loops: CDR1 SEHNR, CDR2 FQNEAQ (reference sequence). The CDR3 is 14 residues long. V shed 1 base and J shed 2 bases, with 6 bases lying between them. The CDR3 DNA sequence: TGTGCCAGCAGCTTAGTAGGGGCCTACAATGAGCAGTTCTTC. The encoded protein is CASSLVGAYNEQFF.

V gene TRBV9 combines with J gene TRBJ1-1, with unresolved D. The CDR3 spans 14 residues. Germline CDR1 reads SGDLS; CDR2 reads YYNGEE. V was trimmed by 7 bases and J by 0 bases, leaving 13 bases between them. The CDR3 loop reads CASGDLFMNTEAFF. CDR3 nucleotides: TGTGCCAGCGGCGACCTCTTCATGAACACTGAAGCTTTCTTT. The entire variable domain, with the rest obtained from reference TRBV9 and TRBJ1-1, is as follows: DSGVTQTPKHLITATGQRVTLRCSPRSGDLSVYWYQQSLDQGLQFLIQYYNGEERAKGNILERFSAQQFPDLHSELNLSSLELGDSALYFCASGDLFMNTEAFFGQGTRLTVV.

The chain links TRBV10-2 to TRBJ1-5; D not certain. Germline assignment: CDR1 WSHSY and CDR2 SAAADI. The CDR3 spans 15 residues. The V and J ends lost 8 bases and 4 bases respectively, with 18 bases between them. The CDR3 sequence is CASRGGPGPNQPQHF. In DNA form, the CDR3 reads TGCGCCAGCCGAGGTGGACCAGGCCCGAATCAGCCCCAGCATTTT.

This chain joins TRBV5-1 and TRBJ2-7; D gene ambiguous. Per the germline V gene, CDR1 is SGHRS and CDR2 is YFSETQ. V was cut by 0 bases and J by 5 bases, with 6 bases left in between. The CDR3 has 12 residues. CDR3 coding DNA: TGCGCCAGCAGCTTGGATCGGCACGAGCAGTACTTC. It translates to CASSLDRHEQYF. Supplemented by reference TRBV5-1 and TRBJ2-7, the full variable domain reads KAGVTQTPRYLIKTRGQQVTLSCSPISGHRSVSWYQQTPGQGLQFLFEYFSETQRNKGNFPGRFSGRQFSNSRSEMNVSTLELGDSALYLCASSLDRHEQYFGPGTRLTVT.

The gene calls are TRBV4-3 and TRBJ1-2; D not resolved. Trimming pared 1 base from V and 0 bases from J, leaving 9 bases between. The CDR3 is 15 amino acids. CDR1 and CDR2 from the germline V gene are LGHNA and YSLEER. The CDR3 DNA is TGCGCCAGCAGCCAAGCCGCAGGAGCTAACTATGGCTACACCTTC. It codes for CASSQAAGANYGYTF.

The rearrangement joins TRBV10-3 to TRBJ1-2, with 7 positions matching TRBD1. Germline V gene sequence: CDR1 ENHRY, CDR2 SYGVKD. Trimming at V came to 6 bases and at J to 2 bases, leaving 15 bases not matched to a gene. CDR3 length equals 17 residues. The CDR3 protein is CAIRPDRAQLSNYGYTF. Written as DNA, the CDR3 is TGTGCCATCAGACCAGACAGGGCCCAACTCAGCAACTATGGCTACACCTTC.

This clone was recorded once. The rearrangement links TRBV5-1 to TRBJ2-5; D is uncertain. The ends were cut back, 1 base at V and 4 bases at J, with 5 bases in the middle. This CDR3 has 12 residues. Germline V gene lookup returns CDR1 SGHRS and CDR2 YFSETQ. CDR3 bases: TGCGCCAGCAGCTTGAACCGAGAGACCCAGTACTTC. Translation: CASSLNRETQYF.

The V call is TRBV5-4, the J call TRBJ2-7; 7 bases are shared with TRBD1. V lost 0 bases and J lost 2; bases outside the gene matches: 2. The CDR3 sequence is 14 residues long. Germline values: CDR1 SGHNT, CDR2 YYREEE (reference sequence). The CDR3 DNA is TGTGCCAGCAGCTTGGACAGGGGCCCCTACGAGCAGTACTTC. Translation: CASSLDRGPYEQYF.

The chain recombines TRBV7-2 with TRBJ1-5, with no clear D. The length of the CDR3 is 13 residues. The germline CDR1 and CDR2 sequences are SGHTA and FQGNSA. V gave up 5 bases and J gave up 4 bases, with 9 bases separating them. The CDR3 loop is CASSARRNQPQHF. For the CDR3, the DNA is TGTGCCAGCAGCGCCCGGAGAAATCAGCCCCAGCATTTT.

V and J are TRBV5-4 and TRBJ2-7; 10 bases map to TRBD1. The CDR3 spans 14 residues. CDR1 and CDR2 (germline): SGHNT, YYREEE (reference sequence). V lost 4 bases and J lost 2; bases outside the gene matches: 3. This CDR3 reads CASSRDRGPYEQYF. The CDR3 DNA follows: TGTGCCAGCAGCCGGGACAGGGGCCCCTACGAGCAGTACTTC.

The chain couples TRBV5-4 to TRBJ2-5; 7 bases align to TRBD2. The trim removed 5 bases at V and 3 bases at J, leaving 7 bases unmatched. In germline, CDR1 is SGHNT, CDR2 YYREEE (reference sequence). This CDR3 contains 14 residues. CDR3 nucleotide sequence: TGTGCCAGCAGATCGAGGAGCGGGGAAGAGACCCAGTACTTC. This codes for CASRSRSGEETQYF.

This chain connects TRBV19 to TRBJ2-3; D call uncertain. Germline lookup yields CDR1 LNHDA and CDR2 SQIVND (reference sequence). V gave up 3 bases and J gave up 3 bases, with 10 bases separating them. The length of the CDR3 is 14 residues. The CDR3 sequence is CASSIQTATDTQYF. CDR3 DNA: TGTGCCAGTAGTATCCAAACGGCGACAGATACGCAGTATTTT.

The rearrangement uses TRBV10-1 and TRBJ2-3; 9 bases agree with TRBD1. CDR1 and CDR2 (germline): WNHNN, SYGVQD (reference sequence). Losses at the gene ends were 6 bases for V and 6 bases for J; bases not matched to a gene: 4. This CDR3 has 13 amino acids. The chain's CDR3 is CASSRDRVDTQYF. CDR3 DNA sequence: TGCGCCAGCAGCCGGGACAGGGTGGATACGCAGTATTTT.